The 15 T cell receptor beta chains in this list originate from one sample, sequenced in a study of vaccination and CD4 T cells after COVID-19. Treatment described: roughly ten-day PBMC culture with coronavirus spike peptide pools or control peptides (ViraFEST assay). Cultured CD4+ T cell DNA underwent sequencing with the Oncomine TCR Beta short-read assay. Each CDR3 protein is one row after TCRdb ran MiXCR on the PCR reads. This sample has fewer than 9,500 distinct CDR3 sequences; 45% to 55% occur once, and the top ten carry 34%. These TCRs are of unknown antigen specificity. Sequenced: CD4+ T cells from blood, cultured in vitro. The receptors derive from a human donor who had recovered from COVID-19.

This clonotype was seen only a few times. The genes are TRBV7-2 and TRBJ1-1; maybe TRBD1 (5 bases). V lost 1 base, J lost 12 bases, and 9 bases lay in between. The CDR3 has 11 amino acids. Germline V gives CDR1 SGHTA, CDR2 FQGNSA. The CDR3 is CASSLGGPPFF. Here the CDR3 DNA reads TGTGCCAGCAGCTTAGGGGGACCGCCTTTCTTT.

The chain employs TRBV27 and TRBJ1-2; D is undetermined. This CDR3 has 14 residues. Germline V gives CDR1 MNHEY, CDR2 SMNVEV (reference sequence). Trimming took off 2 bases at V and 4 bases at J, with 11 bases between the two ends. CDR3 in amino acids: CASSLRFDTYGYTF. CDR3 coding DNA: TGTGCCAGCAGTTTACGTTTTGACACCTATGGCTACACCTTC.

V and J are TRBV11-3 and TRBJ2-1, with unresolved D. This CDR3 spans 12 amino acids. Trimming shortened V by 5 bases and J by 6 bases, and 8 bases separated the two germline ends. Germline values: CDR1 SGHNT, CDR2 YENEEA. The CDR3 region has the DNA TGTGCCAGCAGCCCCCTAGGCAATGAGCAGTTCTTC. Translation: CASSPLGNEQFF.

The chain uses TRBV19 and TRBJ2-7, with 7 bases matching TRBD1. Per the germline V gene, CDR1 is LNHDA and CDR2 is SQIVND (reference sequence). Losses at the gene ends were 6 bases for V and 7 bases for J; bases not matched to a gene: 6. The CDR3 loop spans 12 amino acids. DNA for the CDR3: TGTGCCAGTAGCCAGACAGGGTATGAGCAGTACTTC. This gives the protein CASSQTGYEQYF.

This chain links TRBV21-1 with TRBJ2-5; the D call in the table, TRBD2, was not verified against the DNA. TRBV21-1 constitutes a pseudogene. The CDR3 has 14 residues. CDR3 in amino acids: CASSNTGPDETQYF. CDR3 nucleotides: TGTGCCAGCAGCAACACAGGGCCCGATGAGACCCAGTACTTC.

This clonotype was seen more than once but under ten times. The chain links TRBV19 to TRBJ1-5, with 10 bases lining up with TRBD1. Trimming took 4 bases from V and 6 from J; bases not matched to a gene: 6. The CDR3 contains 15 residues. Germline V gene sequence: CDR1 LNHDA, CDR2 SQIVND (reference sequence). The CDR3: CASSKDRGPGQPQHF. The CDR3 DNA reads TGTGCCAGTAGTAAAGACAGGGGGCCTGGTCAGCCCCAGCATTTT.

J is TRBJ1-2 and V is TRBV20-1; TRBD1 might be the D (5 bases). The ends were cut back, 1 base at V and 7 bases at J, with 19 bases in the middle. Per the germline V gene, CDR1 is DFQATT and CDR2 is SNEGSKA (reference sequence). This CDR3 spans 15 amino acids. CDR3 nucleotide sequence: TGCAGTGCTAGAGTTGGGGCCCTAATACCGCGTGGCTACACCTTC. It encodes CSARVGALIPRGYTF.

CDR3: CSARDSGQGGLVQYF. As DNA, the CDR3 is TGCAGTGCTAGAGATAGCGGACAGGGGGGGTTGGTCCAGTACTTC. The rearrangement uses TRBV20-1 and TRBJ2-5, with 10 positions matching TRBD1. J was trimmed by 10 bases and V by 0 bases; bases with no gene match: 11. The CDR3 is made up of 15 amino acids. Germline CDR1 reads DFQATT; CDR2 reads SNEGSKA (reference sequence).

This clonotype came up a few times. The chain uses TRBV7-9 and TRBJ1-1; the D gene is possibly TRBD1 (5 bases). CDR1 and CDR2 (germline): SEHNR, FQNEAQ (reference sequence). The CDR3 spans 11 residues. Trimming removed 7 bases from V and 4 bases from J, with 7 bases in between. The CDR3 nucleotides read TGTGCCAGCATTGGGGGCACTGAAGCTTTCTTT. Protein product: CASIGGTEAFF.

This clonotype was seen more than once but under ten times. This chain uses TRBV7-9 with TRBJ2-7; 11 bases line up with TRBD1. This CDR3 comprises 15 residues. Germline V CDR1 and CDR2: SEHNR, FQNEAQ (reference sequence). The V and J ends lost 0 bases and 6 bases, in that order; junction bases with no gene match: 4. CDR3 amino acids: CASSLAGQGAGEQYF. CDR3 nucleotide sequence: TGTGCCAGCAGCTTAGCCGGACAGGGGGCCGGCGAGCAGTACTTC. The variable domain in full, with the rest retrieved from reference TRBV7-9 and TRBJ2-7, is DTGVSQNPRHKITKRGQNVTFRCDPISEHNRLYWYRQTLGQGPEFLTYFQNEAQLEKSRLLSDRFSAERPKGSFSTLEIQRTEQGDSAMYLCASSLAGQGAGEQYFGPGTRLTVT.

The genes are TRBV20-1 and TRBJ2-3; D gene ambiguous. V gave up 2 bases and J gave up 3 bases, with 6 bases separating them. CDR1 and CDR2 from the germline V gene are DFQATT and SNEGSKA (reference sequence). The CDR3 has 12 residues. CDR3 in amino acids: CSARTQTDTQYF. The DNA for the CDR3 is TGCAGTGCTAGAACCCAAACAGATACGCAGTATTTT.

V usage is TRBV7-2 and J usage is TRBJ2-3; D remains ambiguous. Per the germline V gene, CDR1 is SGHTA and CDR2 is FQGNSA. The CDR3 consists of 13 residues. Trimming took 5 bases from V and 0 from J, leaving 6 bases between them. In DNA, the CDR3 is TGTGCCAGCAGCACATCTAGCACAGATACGCAGTATTTT. Its translation is CASSTSSTDTQYF.

The chain links TRBV27 to TRBJ2-7; D is undetermined. The germline V gene has CDR1 MNHEY and CDR2 SMNVEV (reference sequence). Trimming removed 2 bases from V and 2 bases from J, with 10 bases in between. This CDR3 comprises 14 residues. The CDR3 DNA reads as TGTGCCAGCAGTTTAGGGCTGGGCCCCTACGAGCAGTACTTC. Translating gives CASSLGLGPYEQYF.

V usage is TRBV3-1 and J usage is TRBJ2-3; 7 nucleotides agree with TRBD2. Germline trimming cut 4 bases from V and 2 bases from J; bases unmatched to any gene: 6. Germline CDR1 and CDR2: LGHDT and YNNKEL (reference sequence). The CDR3 length is 15 residues. The CDR3 here is CASSRGTTDTDTQYF. The CDR3 DNA reads TGTGCCAGCAGCCGAGGGACTACAGACACAGATACGCAGTATTTT.

This clonotype was found a few times. This chain connects TRBV2 to TRBJ2-2, with 14 bases that match TRBD2. V gave up 5 bases and J gave up 7 bases; unmatched junction bases: 6. In germline, CDR1 is SNHLY, CDR2 FYNNEI. This CDR3 is built from 16 residues. The CDR3 sequence is CASSLTSGGAGGELFF. CDR3 DNA: TGTGCCAGCAGTCTGACTAGCGGGGGGGCTGGCGGGGAGCTGTTTTTT.